This T cell receptor (beta chain) is from a study of CD8 T cells in ankylosing spondylitis (dated by TCRdb to about 2017). About the investigation overall: To find TCR variants linked to disease, the study profiled T cell receptor beta repertoires in ankylosing spondylitis patients and healthy donors. The whole study cohort included some 100 healthy donors and 20 to 30 ankylosing spondylitis patients. Peripheral blood was sampled, and synovial fluid was also collected from ankylosing spondylitis patients. Points the paper makes about the study in general: Some motif variants were previously reported in synovial fluid and blood of reactive arthritis patients, suggesting common disease-initiation mechanisms. The disease-linked clones were reported to be significantly enriched in matched synovial fluid samples from ankylosing spondylitis patients. In peripheral blood, the disease-linked clones were found at relatively low frequencies and had a CD8+ phenotype. A TCR beta motif of fewer than 10 highly homologous amino acid variants appeared characteristic of blood from ankylosing spondylitis patients.

This clonotype appeared a few times. Its cognate antigen has yet to be identified. No base-level quality is on record; no much larger clone is a single base apart. The sequencer was an Illumina HiSeq 2500. Quantitative 5'-RACE with molecular barcodes was the method used to prepare the TCR beta libraries. Per the authors' processing: Disease-linked TCR variants were identified with a new computational method built on a probabilistic model of VDJ rearrangement. TCRdb reanalyzed the raw reads on its own, using fastp at Q25 for trimming and MiXCR for clone calling, and kept in-frame beta chains. Each record represents a unique CDR3 protein, reported with the most common genes and DNA among its rows. These V and J calls are TCRdb output, not the study's own analysis. The sample table holds hundreds of thousands of distinct CDR3 sequences, of which 20% to 30% were seen once. The ten largest account for roughly 0.9% of the sample.

The TCR sequence derives from a male donor with ankylosing spondylitis. The sample comprised blood, either unsorted or a sorted T cell fraction (not recorded which).

The CDR3 region reads CSVEVAKNIQYF. The nucleotide sequence reads as follows: TGCAGCGTTGAGGTGGCCAAAAACATTCAGTACTTC. The chain employs TRBV29-1 and TRBJ2-4, with the D gene not confidently named. CDR1 and CDR2, per the germline V gene, are SQVTM and ANQGSEA. From its cysteine to its phenylalanine, the CDR3 spans 12 amino acids. Of the read, only the CDR3 DNA is kept; its 36 bases are in frame from base 1. V is pared back by 3 bases and J by 1 base, with 4 bases lying between the germline termini.